The T cell receptor beta chain under discussion was sequenced for a study of cytomegalovirus exposure and HLA in healthy donors. Study-wide context: Drawn from HLA-typed donors, 65 million to 100 million unique TCRs were held in an early data release. Study observations and caveats: Several top significant clusters appeared, in a later analysis, to be linked to common viral pathogens. V- and J-gene trimming in TCR beta was tied to a missense DCLRE1C variant by an analysis performed later.

The PCR was carried out with 60 Vbeta primers and 13 Jbeta primers. Libraries were prepared by immunoSEQ multiplex PCR; TCRdb keeps only in-frame clonotypes and omits some of them. The sample lists 100,000 to 130,000 clones, about 72% occurring once. Concerning this clone: Its antigen remains unidentified.

J gave up 6 bases and V 4 bases, and 7 bases lay outside the gene matches. The CDR3 runs 14 residues. Germline V gene sequence: CDR1 SGHTA, CDR2 FQGNSA. The sequence came from a man younger than 35 in good health and CMV-seronegative. The sequenced sample consisted of PBMCs. The chain uses TRBV7-2 and TRBJ2-7, with 9 bases aligning to TRBD1. CDR3 nucleotides: TGTGCCAGCAGCTCACAGGGGGCTATATGCGAGCAGTACTTC. This encodes CASSSQGAICEQYF.